These 30 T cell receptor beta chains were sequenced from one sample in a study of cytotoxic CD8 clonotypes in ibrutinib-treated CLL. This table comes from immunoSEQ multiplex PCR, and its TCRdb copy is limited to in-frame clones, with some not included. The data hold tens of thousands of clones, with approximately 57% observed a single time. The sequenced sample was PBMCs, obtained after 12 months of ibrutinib treatment. The receptors shown here come from a human donor with chronic lymphocytic leukemia.

This clone was found once. This sequence joins TRBV29-1 and TRBJ2-1; D may be TRBD1 or TRBD2 (6 bases each). Germline V gene lookup returns CDR1 SQVTM and CDR2 ANQGSEA. Trimming took 6 bases from V and 9 from J, leaving 21 bases between them. This CDR3 spans 14 amino acids. The CDR3 reads CSVQLGGGSAEQFF. In DNA form, the CDR3 reads TGCAGCGTCCAGCTAGGGGGAGGATCGGCTGAGCAGTTCTTC.

The rearrangement links TRBV6-1 to TRBJ1-2, with D unresolved. The germline V gene has CDR1 MNHNS and CDR2 SASEGT. V gave up 7 bases and J gave up 2 bases, with 14 bases separating them. The CDR3 has 14 residues. Written as DNA, the CDR3 is TGTGCCAGCAAAGGGAAGGAGGGCAACTATGGCTACACCTTC. It specifies CASKGKEGNYGYTF.

This chain links TRBV21-1 with TRBJ2-7; the D segment call TRBD2 is taken from the table without a DNA check. TRBV21-1 is noted as a pseudogene. The length of the CDR3 is 14 residues. CDR3 sequence: CASSKVGVYDEQYF. The CDR3 DNA reads TGTGCCAGCAGCAAGGTCGGGGTCTACGACGAGCAGTACTTC.

This chain uses TRBV15 with TRBJ2-4; D uncertain. Looked up from germline, CDR1 is LNHNV and CDR2 is YYDKDF (reference sequence). V was trimmed by 3 bases and J by 0 bases, leaving 12 bases between them. The CDR3 is made up of 16 amino acids. CDR3 amino acids: CATSSRPDLAKNIQYF. CDR3 DNA sequence: TGTGCCACCAGCAGCCGACCGGACCTAGCCAAAAACATTCAGTACTTC. Full variable domain (rest looked up from reference TRBV15 and TRBJ2-4): DAMVIQNPRYQVTQFGKPVTLSCSQTLNHNVMYWYQQKSSQAPKLLFHYYDKDFNNEADTPDNFQSRRPNTSFCFLDIRSPGLGDTAMYLCATSSRPDLAKNIQYFGAGTRLSVL.

This sequence joins TRBV7-8 and TRBJ2-7; a weak D match, TRBD2 (5 bases). Per germline, CDR1 SGHVS and CDR2 FQNEAQ. The CDR3 totals 16 residues. V was clipped by 3 bases and J by 0 bases, with 15 bases between them. The CDR3 DNA reads TGTGCCAGCAGCTTGGCATTGGGGAGAGGCTCCTACGAGCAGTACTTC. It encodes CASSLALGRGSYEQYF.

This clone appeared many times. The rearrangement uses TRBV7-9 and TRBJ2-3; D is unclear. V gave up 0 bases and J gave up 0 bases, with 7 bases separating them. Germline V CDR1 and CDR2: SEHNR, FQNEAQ (reference sequence). CDR3 length: 15 residues. Here the CDR3 reads CASSLAALSTDTQYF. For the CDR3, the DNA is TGTGCCAGCAGCTTAGCGGCGCTGAGCACAGATACGCAGTATTTT.

The rearrangement uses TRBV27 and TRBJ2-3, with no clear D. The CDR3 loop spans 15 amino acids. V lost 3 bases and J lost 0, with 10 bases in between. The germline gives CDR1 MNHEY, CDR2 SMNVEV (reference sequence). The CDR3 sequence is CASSFSSTSTDTQYF. CDR3 nucleotide sequence: TGTGCCAGCAGTTTCTCCTCCACTAGCACAGATACGCAGTATTTT.

The gene calls are TRBV19 and TRBJ2-7; D might be TRBD1 or TRBD2, each matching 6 bases. Germline V gene sequence: CDR1 LNHDA, CDR2 SQIVND (reference sequence). V shed 5 bases and J shed 3 bases, with 11 bases lying between them. The CDR3 spans 13 residues. The CDR3 protein is CASSAGHRYEQYF. The CDR3 coding sequence is TGTGCCAGTAGTGCGGGACATCGCTACGAGCAGTACTTC. Based on the CDR3 plus reference TRBV19 and TRBJ2-7, the full variable domain is DGGITQSPKYLFRKEGQNVTLSCEQNLNHDAMYWYRQDPGQGLRLIYYSQIVNDFQKGDIAEGYSVSREKKESFPLTVTSAQKNPTAFYLCASSAGHRYEQYFGPGTRLTVT.

Comments on this clone: Within the sample, other DNA sequences also encode this same CDR3. The chain links TRBV28 to TRBJ2-7; D uncertain. There are 13 residues in the CDR3. Trimming shortened V by 4 bases and J by 3 bases, and 10 bases separated the two germline ends. Germline V gene lookup returns CDR1 MDHEN and CDR2 SYDVKM. The CDR3 DNA reads TGTGCCAGCAGTTCCGGACCGAGCTACGAGCAGTACTTC. Protein sequence: CASSSGPSYEQYF.

The gene calls are TRBV27 and TRBJ2-5; unclear D gene. The CDR3 runs to 12 residues. Per the germline V gene, CDR1 is MNHEY and CDR2 is SMNVEV (reference sequence). V was trimmed by 3 bases and J by 5 bases, leaving 7 bases between them. This CDR3 is CASSFGGETQYF. CDR3 DNA: TGTGCCAGCAGTTTCGGTGGGGAGACCCAGTACTTC.

This sequence joins TRBV7-2 and TRBJ1-5; TRBD1 matches 7 bases. CDR1 SGHTA and CDR2 FQGNSA come from the germline V gene. The CDR3 contains 15 residues. With 5 bases clipped from V and 8 bases from J, the junction kept 12 bases outside the gene matches. In DNA, the CDR3 is TGTGCCAGCAGCCCCCGGACAGGATCAGGGGAGCCCCAGCATTTT. This sequence encodes CASSPRTGSGEPQHF.

This rearrangement joins TRBV19 to TRBJ1-6; D gene unclear. The CDR3 is made up of 14 amino acids. V gave up 5 bases and J gave up 6 bases, with 11 bases separating them. Per germline, CDR1 LNHDA and CDR2 SQIVND (reference sequence). DNA for the CDR3: TGTGCCAGTAGTGGGGATGGGGTTAATTCACCCCTCCACTTT. Protein sequence: CASSGDGVNSPLHF. The full variable domain, rest sourced from reference TRBV19 and TRBJ1-6, is DGGITQSPKYLFRKEGQNVTLSCEQNLNHDAMYWYRQDPGQGLRLIYYSQIVNDFQKGDIAEGYSVSREKKESFPLTVTSAQKNPTAFYLCASSGDGVNSPLHFGNGTRLTVT.

This chain connects TRBV6-5 to TRBJ2-7; TRBD2 matches at 8 bases. The junction had 11 bases not matched to a gene; V was cut back by 7 bases and J by 3 bases. The CDR3 is 15 residues long. Germline V gene lookup returns CDR1 MNHEY and CDR2 SVGAGI. The chain's CDR3 is CASKRGTSGIYEQYF. CDR3 in DNA: TGTGCCAGCAAAAGGGGAACTAGCGGAATCTACGAGCAGTACTTC.

The chain links TRBV7-3 to TRBJ2-7, with D unclear. V shed 2 bases and J shed 7 bases, with 15 bases lying between them. The CDR3 sequence is 14 residues long. CDR1 is SGHTA and CDR2 is FQGTGA in the germline V gene. The CDR3 spells CASSLEVTREEQYF. CDR3 coding DNA: TGTGCCAGCAGCTTAGAGGTGACCCGCGAAGAGCAGTACTTC. Drawing the rest from reference TRBV7-3 and TRBJ2-7, the complete variable domain is GAGVSQTPSNKVTEKGKYVELRCDPISGHTALYWYRQSLGQGPEFLIYFQGTGAADDSGLPNDRFFAVRPEGSVSTLKIQRTERGDSAVYLCASSLEVTREEQYFGPGTRLTVT.

The V call is TRBV6-6, the J call TRBJ2-1, with 9 positions matching TRBD1. This CDR3 has 15 amino acids. Germline V gene sequence: CDR1 MNHNY, CDR2 SVGAGI (reference sequence). The junction had 9 bases not matched to a gene; V was cut back by 6 bases and J by 6 bases. The CDR3 here is CASRKRGDRANEQFF. CDR3 bases: TGTGCCAGCAGGAAAAGAGGGGACAGGGCCAATGAGCAGTTCTTC.

The chain couples TRBV5-1 to TRBJ2-7; D possibly uses TRBD1 or TRBD2 (5 bases each). V shed 0 bases and J shed 1 base, with 14 bases lying between them. CDR3 length: 16 amino acids. Looked up from germline, CDR1 is SGHRS and CDR2 is YFSETQ. CDR3 sequence: CASSLVLRDVSYEQYF. The CDR3 DNA reads TGCGCCAGCAGCTTGGTTCTCCGGGACGTATCCTACGAGCAGTACTTC.

J is TRBJ2-3 and V is TRBV7-8; 7 bases are a match to TRBD1. The ends lost 5 bases at V and 0 bases at J; junction bases unmatched: 5. This CDR3 region has 15 residues. Germline V CDR1 and CDR2: SGHVS, FQNEAQ. The CDR3 here is CASSITGASTDTQYF. The CDR3 region has the DNA TGTGCCAGCAGCATAACAGGGGCGAGCACAGATACGCAGTATTTT.

V gene TRBV7-8 combines with J gene TRBJ2-7, with 9 bases aligning to TRBD2. Germline-derived CDR1 and CDR2 are SGHVS and FQNEAQ. The V gene end was trimmed by 4 bases and the J gene end by 0 bases; junction bases not matched to a gene: 4. The CDR3 loop spans 15 amino acids. CDR3 region: CASSSLTSGSYEQYF. CDR3 nucleotide sequence: TGTGCCAGCAGCTCCCTGACTAGCGGCTCCTACGAGCAGTACTTC.

V is TRBV7-9 and J is TRBJ2-7, with 12 bases aligning to TRBD1. CDR3 length: 16 amino acids. The V gene end was trimmed by 1 base and the J gene end by 9 bases; junction bases not matched to a gene: 10. Germline CDR1 is SEHNR and CDR2 is FQNEAQ (reference sequence). As DNA, the CDR3 is TGTGCCAGCAGCTTAGGGGACAGGGGGCCTCTTCAGGCGCAGTACTTC. Its protein is CASSLGDRGPLQAQYF.

The V call is TRBV12-5, the J call TRBJ2-7; 14 bases are a match to TRBD2. There are 21 residues in the CDR3. Germline V lookup: CDR1 LGHNT, CDR2 FRNRAP. V lost 0 bases and J lost 4; bases outside the gene matches: 17. CDR3: CASGLVNGTSGSIRMGYEQYF. As DNA, the CDR3 is TGTGCTAGTGGTTTGGTAAACGGGACTAGCGGGAGTATAAGGATGGGATACGAGCAGTACTTC.

This clone appeared once. The chain joins TRBV15 to TRBJ1-4; D gene unclear. This CDR3 has 16 residues. V was trimmed by 4 bases and J by 7 bases, leaving 19 bases between them. Germline V CDR1 and CDR2: LNHNV, YYDKDF (reference sequence). CDR3 residues: CATSILFDILSEKLFF. CDR3 nucleotides: TGTGCCACCAGCATTCTCTTTGACATTTTGAGTGAAAAACTGTTTTTT.

Only a few counts were recorded for this clone. The chain employs TRBV18 and TRBJ2-7, with 7 bases lining up with TRBD2. After removal of 4 bases from V and 2 bases from J, the junction contained 2 bases not matched to a gene. This CDR3 is built from 13 residues. Germline values: CDR1 KGHSH, CDR2 LQKENI. The CDR3: CASSLGGTYEQYV. As DNA, the CDR3 is TGTGCCAGCTCACTCGGGGGGACCTACGAGCAGTACGTC.

The J gene is TRBJ2-3, the V gene TRBV6-5; D not resolved. CDR3 length: 11 amino acids. Trimming left V 5 bases short and J 6 bases short, with 6 bases between. Germline V CDR1 and CDR2: MNHEY, SVGAGI. In DNA form, the CDR3 reads TGTGCCAGCAGTCCAGAGGATACGCAGTATTTT. It is translated as CASSPEDTQYF.

This clone was observed a handful of times. The chain carries TRBV5-4 and TRBJ2-1, with D perhaps given as TRBD1 or TRBD2 (6 bases each). Trimming cost V 0 bases and J 8 bases, with 18 bases left between them. Germline values: CDR1 SGHNT, CDR2 YYREEE (reference sequence). CDR3 size: 16 residues. CDR3 sequence reads: CASSLAGARSQHEQFF. CDR3 DNA sequence: TGTGCCAGCAGCTTGGCGGGGGCGCGAAGTCAACATGAGCAGTTCTTC. Full variable domain (outside the CDR3, taken from reference TRBV5-4 and TRBJ2-1): ETGVTQSPTHLIKTRGQQVTLRCSSQSGHNTVSWYQQALGQGPQFIFQYYREEENGRGNFPPRFSGLQFPNYSSELNVNALELDDSALYLCASSLAGARSQHEQFFGPGTRLTVL.

With respect to this clone: Other DNA sequences in this specimen translate into the identical CDR3. The V gene is TRBV2, the J gene TRBJ2-5; D gene uncertain. Germline CDR1 is SNHLY and CDR2 is FYNNEI. V was pared by 7 bases and J by 5 bases, with 8 bases between. This CDR3 contains 11 residues. CDR3 amino acids: CASTQRETQYF. CDR3 DNA: TGTGCCAGCACTCAGAGGGAGACCCAGTACTTC.

This clone was counted only a few times. The V and J genes are TRBV5-1 and TRBJ2-1; weak D call: TRBD1 (5 bases). Germline CDR1 SGHRS, CDR2 YFSETQ. The CDR3 totals 14 residues. The germline V and J ends were trimmed by 7 bases and 7 bases, with 18 bases remaining between them. The CDR3 spells CASRQGPDRNEQFF. The CDR3 DNA is TGCGCCAGCCGCCAGGGTCCGGACCGGAATGAGCAGTTCTTC.

With regard to this clone: This may arise from a read error, as a much more abundant clone is one base away. The chain joins TRBV11-2 to TRBJ2-7, with D uncertain. This CDR3 region has 11 residues. Trimming shortened V by 3 bases and J by 2 bases, and 2 bases separated the two germline ends. Germline V gene lookup returns CDR1 SGHAT and CDR2 FQNNGV. CDR3 residues: CASSLAYEQYF. The CDR3 nucleotides read TGTGCCAGCAGCTTGGCCTACGAGCAGTACTTC.

The V and J genes are TRBV28 and TRBJ2-2; the D is unclear. The germline V gene encodes CDR1 MDHEN and CDR2 SYDVKM. The CDR3 is 13 residues long. The germline V and J ends were trimmed by 10 bases and 3 bases, with 12 bases remaining between them. The chain's CDR3 is CATTPYYTGELFF. The CDR3 coding sequence is TGTGCCACGACTCCTTACTACACCGGGGAGCTGTTTTTT.

This clone was picked up many times. The gene calls are TRBV28 and TRBJ1-2; D ambiguous. The CDR3 contains 14 residues. Germline-derived CDR1 and CDR2 are MDHEN and SYDVKM. Trimming cost V 5 bases and J 7 bases, with 17 bases left between them. In DNA, the CDR3 is TGTGCCAGCAGTCCCACTAGCGGGAGGGCTGGCTACACCTTC. Its protein product is CASSPTSGRAGYTF.

Comments on this clone: A junction end diverges from the germline sequence, so it may reflect a read error. The J gene is TRBJ1-6, the V gene TRBV10-1, with D possibly TRBD1 on 6 matching bases. The germline V gene has CDR1 WNHNN and CDR2 SYGVQD (reference sequence). The CDR3 totals 14 residues. The CDR3 region is CARPKQGYSSPLHF. In DNA form, the CDR3 reads TGCGCCAGACCAAAGCAGGGGTATAGTTCACCCCTCCACTTT.